Below, 7 T cell receptor beta chains from the same sample are listed, as sequenced in a study of cytomegalovirus exposure and HLA in healthy donors. Use of 60 Vbeta and 13 Jbeta primers characterized the PCR. Measured with immunoSEQ multiplex PCR; TCRdb has only the in-frame clones, and not every one. In the table there are 120,000 to 150,000 clones, almost 85% of which are singletons. Sequences were obtained from PBMCs. These receptor sequences come from a man between 18 and 35 years old in good health and CMV-seropositive.

The V and J genes are TRBV6-1 and TRBJ2-7; TRBD1 matches at 7 bases. This CDR3 is built from 14 residues. The V gene's germline CDR1 is MNHNS and CDR2 SASEGT. After removal of 2 bases from V and 3 bases from J, the junction contained 4 bases not matched to a gene. CDR3 bases: TGTGCCAGCAGTGAATTGGCAGGGGGCTACGAGCAGTACTTC. Amino acids: CASSELAGGYEQYF.

V and J are TRBV30 and TRBJ1-4; TRBD1 matches at 8 bases. Trimming removed 1 base from V and 6 bases from J; junction bases left unmatched: 7. This CDR3 comprises 15 residues. The V gene's germline CDR1 is GTSNPN and CDR2 SVGIG (reference sequence). The CDR3 nucleotides are TGTGCCTGGAGTGAGGGACAGGCACCTGATGAAAAACTGTTTTTT. As protein: CAWSEGQAPDEKLFF.

The V and J genes are TRBV4-2 and TRBJ2-3; 7 nucleotides line up with TRBD1. Per germline, CDR1 LGHNA and CDR2 YNFKEQ. V was clipped by 5 bases and J by 6 bases; unmatched bases: 11. The CDR3 consists of 15 residues. The CDR3 nucleotides are TGTGCCAGCAGCGTGACAGACAGGGTTTCCGATACGCAGTATTTT. It yields the protein CASSVTDRVSDTQYF.

The rearrangement joins TRBV30 to TRBJ2-3, with D uncertain. V was pared by 2 bases and J by 0 bases, with 9 bases between. The germline gives CDR1 GTSNPN, CDR2 SVGIG (reference sequence). The CDR3 extends over 14 amino acids. The CDR3 protein is CAWSTTASTDTQYF. The CDR3 DNA sequence: TGTGCCTGGAGTACAACCGCTAGCACAGATACGCAGTATTTT. The full variable domain, rest sourced from reference TRBV30 and TRBJ2-3, is SQTIHQWPATLVQPVGSPLSLECTVEGTSNPNLYWYRQAAGRGLQLLFYSVGIGQISSEVPQNLSASRPQDRQFILSSKKLLLSDSGFYLCAWSTTASTDTQYFGPGTRLTVL.

The gene calls are TRBV9 and TRBJ1-1, with 7 bases aligning to TRBD1. Trimming at V came to 3 bases and at J to 0 bases, leaving 5 bases not matched to a gene. This CDR3 region has 15 residues. In germline, CDR1 is SGDLS, CDR2 YYNGEE. The CDR3 here is CASSGQGSVNTEAFF. The CDR3 DNA sequence: TGTGCCAGCAGCGGACAGGGATCCGTGAACACTGAAGCTTTCTTT.

The J gene is TRBJ2-1, the V gene TRBV27; D may be TRBD1 (6 bases). CDR1 MNHEY and CDR2 SMNVEV come from the germline V gene (reference sequence). V was trimmed by 8 bases and J by 3 bases, leaving 14 bases between them. This CDR3 is 14 amino acids long. CDR3 DNA sequence: TGTGCCAGCTCTACCGGGACATACTACAATGAGCAGTTCTTC. It specifies CASSTGTYYNEQFF.

This clone appeared a few times. This chain links TRBV5-1 with TRBJ1-4; no definite D call. The V end was cut by 7 bases, the J end by 8 bases, with 18 bases between. The V gene's germline CDR1 is SGHRS and CDR2 YFSETQ. This CDR3 comprises 14 residues. CDR3 in DNA: TGCGCCAGCGGTGGGTACGGGTCCGGCGAAAAACTGTTTTTT. Translation gives CASGGYGSGEKLFF.